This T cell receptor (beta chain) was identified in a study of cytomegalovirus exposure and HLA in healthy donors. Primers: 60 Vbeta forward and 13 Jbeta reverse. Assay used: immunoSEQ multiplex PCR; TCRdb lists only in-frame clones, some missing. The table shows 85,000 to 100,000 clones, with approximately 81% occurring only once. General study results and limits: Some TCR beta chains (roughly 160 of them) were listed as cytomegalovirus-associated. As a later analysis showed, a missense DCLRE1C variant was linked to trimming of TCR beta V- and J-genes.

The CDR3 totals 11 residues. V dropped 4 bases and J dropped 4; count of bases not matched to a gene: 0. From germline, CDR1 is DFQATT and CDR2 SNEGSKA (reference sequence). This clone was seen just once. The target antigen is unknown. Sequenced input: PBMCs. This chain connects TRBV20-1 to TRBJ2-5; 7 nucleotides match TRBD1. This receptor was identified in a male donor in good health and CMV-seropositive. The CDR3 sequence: CSATGGETQYF. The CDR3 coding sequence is TGCAGTGCTACAGGGGGAGAGACCCAGTACTTC.